The 24 T cell receptor beta chains below all came from one sample that was sequenced in a study of regulatory T cells in long-lasting Graves disease. Time point reported: newly diagnosed GD, antithyroid drugs for less than 3 months. The TCR library was made from RNA extracted from PBMCs. CDR3 regions were amplified by Arm-PCR using iRepertoire HTBI primers to build TCR beta libraries. TCRdb reprocessed the multiplex PCR reads with MiXCR, giving one entry per CDR3 protein. The sample lists some 500,000 distinct CDR3 sequences, more than 15% occurring once. These data are also associated with another study on T cells in Graves' hyperthyroidism and ophthalmopathy.

Sequencing was performed on peripheral blood mononuclear cells (PBMCs), taken at new diagnosis, from a patient treated with antithyroid drugs. The source is a woman aged 35-65 years with Graves disease.

This clonotype was observed many times. One end of the junction fails to match germline, which may point to a read error. V gene TRBV5-1 combines with J gene TRBJ2-1, with D unresolved. Germline loops: CDR1 SGHRS, CDR2 YFSETQ. The CDR3 sequence is 12 residues long. CDR3 sequence reads: CASSFDYNEQFF. CDR3 nucleotide sequence: TGTGCCAGCAGCTTCGACTACAATGAGCAGTTCTTC.

CDR3 protein: CSAVAGQQPQHF. The CDR3 nucleotides are TGCAGTGCCGTGGCAGGGCAACAGCCCCAGCATTTT. The rearrangement links TRBV20-1 to TRBJ1-5, with TRBD1 as a possible D gene (5 bases). The length of the CDR3 is 12 residues. V was trimmed by 6 bases and J by 7 bases, leaving 13 bases between them. The V gene's germline CDR1 is DFQATT and CDR2 SNEGSKA (reference sequence).

The V call is TRBV6-5, the J call TRBJ1-2; TRBD1 aligns across 7 bases. With 2 bases clipped from V and 4 bases from J, the junction kept 7 bases outside the gene matches. The CDR3 loop spans 15 amino acids. From germline, CDR1 is MNHEY and CDR2 SVGAGI. CDR3 nucleotide sequence: TGTGCCAGCAGTTACGAAAACAGGGGTTCCTATGGCTACACCTTC. Translating gives CASSYENRGSYGYTF.

This clonotype was seen only a few times. The CDR3 carries no conserved terminal phenylalanine or tryptophan, so it likely arises from a read error. The chain combines TRBV6-2 or TRBV6-3 with TRBJ2-3; TRBD2 aligns across 10 bases. This CDR3 comprises 14 residues. Germline V CDR1 and CDR2: MNHEY, SVGEGT. The trim removed 5 bases at V and 4 bases at J, leaving 3 bases unmatched. The CDR3 loop is CASSPLAGADTQYL. Here the CDR3 DNA reads TGTGCCAGCAGTCCTCTAGCGGGGGCAGATACGCAGTATTTG.

This clonotype has ten or more counts. V gene TRBV27 combines with J gene TRBJ2-7; D uncertain. Germline V gene sequence: CDR1 MNHEY, CDR2 SMNVEV (reference sequence). Trimming took off 2 bases at V and 1 base at J, with 9 bases between the two ends. The CDR3 is 14 residues long. As DNA, the CDR3 is TGTGCCAGCAGTTTAAACGGCGAGTCCTACGAGCAGTACTTC. Protein sequence: CASSLNGESYEQYF.

The table lists this clonotype with many counts. The CDR3 region has the DNA TGTGCCAGCAGTGGAGGGTTTGCAAACAATGAGCAGTTCTTC. Its protein is CASSGGFANNEQFF. The chain links TRBV6-1 to TRBJ2-1; a weak D match, TRBD2 (5 bases). CDR1 and CDR2 (germline): MNHNS, SASEGT. The CDR3 sequence is 14 residues long. V was pared by 4 bases and J by 5 bases, with 12 bases between.

This clonotype has just a few counts. The chain has TRBV4-1 and TRBJ2-1; unclear D gene. The CDR3 is 14 amino acids. V was clipped by 1 base and J by 5 bases, with 9 bases between them. CDR1 is MGHRA and CDR2 is YSYEKL in the germline V gene. The CDR3, as DNA: TGCGCCAGCAGCCAAGTATCCTCTAACAATGAGCAGTTCTTC. Its protein is CASSQVSSNNEQFF.

This clonotype was counted ten times or more. The chain employs TRBV18 and TRBJ1-3, with D hard to call. Per the germline V gene, CDR1 is KGHSH and CDR2 is LQKENI. This CDR3 has 15 residues. Trimming removed 2 bases at V and 0 bases at J, with 8 bases between. Written as DNA, the CDR3 is TGTGCCAGCTCACCAGGGTCGGGCTCTGGAAACACCATATATTTT. Translation gives CASSPGSGSGNTIYF. Variable domain in full (rest from reference TRBV18 and TRBJ1-3): NAGVMQNPRHLVRRRGQEARLRCSPMKGHSHVYWYRQLPEEGLKFMVYLQKENIIDESGMPKERFSAEFPKEGPSILRIQQVVRGDSAAYFCASSPGSGSGNTIYFGEGSWLTVV.

This chain links TRBV20-1 with TRBJ1-4; D not certain. Germline lookup yields CDR1 DFQATT and CDR2 SNEGSKA (reference sequence). There are 14 residues in the CDR3. V lost 5 bases and J lost 8, with 18 bases in between. The CDR3 DNA is TGCAGTGCTGCCCGACCGGGGTCGCCGGAAAAACTGTTTTTT. Translation: CSAARPGSPEKLFF.

V gene TRBV9 combines with J gene TRBJ2-4; D assignment may be TRBD1 or TRBD2 (5 bases each). The CDR3 loop spans 13 amino acids. The germline V and J ends were trimmed by 3 bases and 8 bases, with 12 bases remaining between them. Germline V gene sequence: CDR1 SGDLS, CDR2 YYNGEE. CDR3 amino acids: CASSAGTRDIQYF. In nucleotides, the CDR3 is TGTGCCAGCAGCGCAGGGACCCGGGACATTCAGTACTTC.

This chain connects TRBV7-2 to TRBJ2-4; D unresolved. This CDR3 has 13 amino acids. The V end was cut by 4 bases, the J end by 0 bases, with 4 bases between. Germline-derived CDR1 and CDR2 are SGHTA and FQGNSA. Written as DNA, the CDR3 is TGTGCCAGCAGCTCGCTAGCCAAAAACATTCAGTACTTC. Its protein is CASSSLAKNIQYF.

This clonotype came up once. The chain couples TRBV10-3 to TRBJ2-5, with D tentatively TRBD2 (5 bases). CDR3 length: 13 residues. Trimming cost V 9 bases and J 2 bases, with 13 bases left between them. Germline V gene lookup returns CDR1 ENHRY and CDR2 SYGVKD. CDR3 DNA sequence: TGTGCCATGGCACGGGATCCTCAAGAGACCCAGTACTTC. Translation: CAMARDPQETQYF.

As for this clonotype: This is likely a read error, given that the CDR3 carries no conserved phenylalanine or tryptophan at its end. The rearrangement joins TRBV5-4 to TRBJ2-4, with 7 bases fitting TRBD1. The CDR3 is 14 amino acids. V lost 0 bases to trimming and J lost 3 bases; unmatched junction nucleotides: 0. Germline V CDR1 and CDR2: SGHNT, YYREEE (reference sequence). The CDR3 DNA sequence: TGTGCCAGCAGCTTGGGACAGGGCAAAAACATTCAGTACCTC. Amino acid sequence: CASSLGQGKNIQYL.

The table lists this clonotype with many counts. The chain recombines TRBV12-3 or TRBV12-4 with TRBJ2-1; D remains ambiguous. V lost 6 bases and J 5 bases, leaving 17 bases between the germline ends. The CDR3 length is 15 residues. Here the CDR3 reads CASRSPGETNNEQFF. The CDR3 DNA follows: TGTGCCAGCAGATCGCCCGGCGAGACAAACAATGAGCAGTTCTTC.

This chain uses TRBV9 with TRBJ2-7; TRBD1 agrees at 7 bases. V gave up 4 bases and J gave up 4 bases; unmatched junction bases: 14. The CDR3 spans 16 residues. Germline V gene lookup returns CDR1 SGDLS and CDR2 YYNGEE. The CDR3, as DNA: TGTGCCAGCAGCATGTCTCCTGGGACAGCCAAGTACGAGCAGTACTTC. Protein product: CASSMSPGTAKYEQYF.

This clonotype was recorded many times. The rearrangement joins TRBV2 to TRBJ1-1; 11 bases map to TRBD1. The CDR3 length is 18 residues. Trimming removed 6 bases from V and 0 bases from J; junction bases left unmatched: 12. Germline loops: CDR1 SNHLY, CDR2 FYNNEI. The CDR3 reads CASSGPGQGGTMNTEAFF. The DNA for the CDR3 is TGTGCCAGCAGCGGCCCGGGACAGGGGGGAACCATGAACACTGAAGCTTTCTTT. The entire variable domain, with the rest obtained from reference TRBV2 and TRBJ1-1, is as follows: EPEVTQTPSHQVTQMGQEVILRCVPISNHLYFYWYRQILGQKVEFLVSFYNNEISEKSEIFDDQFSVERPDGSNFTLKIRSTKLEDSAMYFCASSGPGQGGTMNTEAFFGQGTRLTVV.

In this sample, this clonotype turned up many times. V and J are TRBV28 and TRBJ2-1; possibly TRBD2 for D (6 bases). Trimming removed 4 bases at V and 9 bases at J, with 16 bases between. This CDR3 comprises 14 residues. CDR1 is MDHEN, CDR2 SYDVKM, per germline. This chain's CDR3 is CASSSTGGASEQFF. CDR3 sequence (DNA): TGTGCCAGCAGTTCAACCGGAGGGGCCAGTGAGCAGTTCTTC.

Details on this clonotype: With a far larger clone one base away, a read error is the likely cause. The rearrangement joins TRBV7-9 to TRBJ2-5; D gene unclear. The CDR3 runs to 11 residues. Looked up from germline, CDR1 is SEHNR and CDR2 is FQNEAQ (reference sequence). The CDR3 sequence: CACSLAETQYF. The CDR3 DNA reads TGTGCCTGCAGCTTAGCAGAGACCCAGTACTTC.

The J gene is TRBJ1-6, the V gene TRBV5-6; TRBD1 matches 8 bases. Germline-derived CDR1 and CDR2 are SGHDT and YYEEEE. Trimming removed 4 bases from V and 4 bases from J; junction bases left unmatched: 1. The CDR3 consists of 14 residues. CDR3 sequence: CASSRQGYNSPLHF. The CDR3 DNA sequence: TGTGCCAGCAGCCGACAGGGGTATAATTCACCCCTCCACTTT.

This chain joins TRBV19 and TRBJ1-1, with a tentative D call TRBD1 (6 bases). Germline CDR1 is LNHDA and CDR2 is SQIVND (reference sequence). This CDR3 has 15 amino acids. V lost 1 base and J lost 1, with 10 bases in between. CDR3 bases: TGTGCCAGTAGTATAGCAGGGACACGGAACACTGAAGCTTTCTTT. Amino acids: CASSIAGTRNTEAFF.

This clonotype was found many times. The DNA for the CDR3 is TGTGCCAGCACCGCTAGCGGGGGGCCTTTGGAGCAGTTCTTC. Residues: CASTASGGPLEQFF. This sequence joins TRBV12-3 or TRBV12-4 and TRBJ2-1, with 11 bases identical to TRBD2. Trimming at V came to 7 bases and at J to 10 bases, leaving 9 bases not matched to a gene. The CDR3 contains 14 residues.

This clonotype was recorded many times. This chain uses TRBV30 with TRBJ1-1; 10 bases agree with TRBD1. Looked up from germline, CDR1 is GTSNPN and CDR2 is SVGIG (reference sequence). CDR3 length: 13 residues. CDR3 sequence: CALTGGFNTEAFF. CDR3 nucleotides: TGTGCTTTGACAGGGGGCTTCAACACTGAAGCTTTCTTT.

The chain is built from TRBV4-1 and TRBJ2-5; D ambiguous. Germline V gene data show CDR1 as MGHRA and CDR2 as YSYEKL. CDR3 length: 16 amino acids. Trimming stripped 1 base from V and 1 base from J, with 13 bases between. This chain's CDR3 is CASSQGIGVGQETQYF. CDR3 DNA: TGCGCCAGCAGCCAAGGAATTGGGGTAGGCCAAGAGACCCAGTACTTC.

V and J are TRBV27 and TRBJ2-2; 11 positions match TRBD1. CDR3 length: 14 amino acids. The V gene's germline CDR1 is MNHEY and CDR2 SMNVEV (reference sequence). Trimming cost V 8 bases and J 6 bases; bases outside gene matches: 5. The CDR3 coding sequence is TGTGCCAGCCTGGACAGGGGGCGCTCCGGGGAGCTGTTTTTT. Amino acids: CASLDRGRSGELFF.